Listed here are 20 T cell receptor beta chains from one sample, sequenced in a study of blood T cell repertoires in COVID-19. TCRdb keeps only in-frame clones here, not all; method: immunoSEQ multiplex PCR. This sample has fewer than 200,000 clones, with about three quarters found just once. The sequencing sample was made of peripheral blood. The receptor set was obtained from a man between 65 and 85 years old with acute or convalescent COVID-19.

The chain carries TRBV6-5 and TRBJ1-3; possible D gene TRBD1, 6 bases. The CDR3 totals 14 residues. Trimming removed 7 bases from V and 3 bases from J, with 13 bases in between. Per the germline V gene, CDR1 is MNHEY and CDR2 is SVGAGI. CDR3 residues: CASIPGDGGNTIYF. CDR3 DNA: TGTGCCAGCATCCCAGGGGACGGTGGAAACACCATATATTTT.

V and J are TRBV10-3 and TRBJ2-1, with 12 bases identical to TRBD2. The CDR3 extends over 18 amino acids. Looked up from germline, CDR1 is ENHRY and CDR2 is SYGVKD. With 4 bases clipped from V and 3 bases from J, the junction kept 10 bases outside the gene matches. CDR3 nucleotide sequence: TGTGCCATCAGTGTGTCACTAGCGGGAGGATTAAACTACAATGAGCAGTTCTTC. Its translation is CAISVSLAGGLNYNEQFF.

This clone was counted between two and nine times. This chain links TRBV19 with TRBJ1-3, with D maybe TRBD1 (5 bases). CDR3 length: 14 amino acids. The germline V gene encodes CDR1 LNHDA and CDR2 SQIVND (reference sequence). V was pared by 5 bases and J by 2 bases, with 10 bases between. The DNA of the CDR3 is TGTGCCAGTAGTTGGGGGGTCACTGGAAACACCATATATTTT. This sequence encodes CASSWGVTGNTIYF. Based on the CDR3 plus reference TRBV19 and TRBJ1-3, the full variable domain is DGGITQSPKYLFRKEGQNVTLSCEQNLNHDAMYWYRQDPGQGLRLIYYSQIVNDFQKGDIAEGYSVSREKKESFPLTVTSAQKNPTAFYLCASSWGVTGNTIYFGEGSWLTVV.

This chain joins TRBV19 and TRBJ1-6; 7 bases are shared with TRBD1. The V gene end was trimmed by 5 bases and the J gene end by 0 bases; junction bases not matched to a gene: 4. Germline CDR1 and CDR2: LNHDA and SQIVND (reference sequence). This CDR3 region has 16 residues. The DNA for the CDR3 is TGTGCCAGTAGTGGGGCAGGGGGCTCCTATAATTCACCCCTCCACTTT. Its translation: CASSGAGGSYNSPLHF. The full variable domain, in which reference TRBV19 and TRBJ1-6 provide the parts outside the CDR3, is DGGITQSPKYLFRKEGQNVTLSCEQNLNHDAMYWYRQDPGQGLRLIYYSQIVNDFQKGDIAEGYSVSREKKESFPLTVTSAQKNPTAFYLCASSGAGGSYNSPLHFGNGTRLTVT.

This clone was observed a handful of times. The chain recombines TRBV6-6 with TRBJ1-5, with 8 positions matching TRBD1. The CDR3 loop spans 15 amino acids. With V trimmed by 6 bases and J by 2 bases, 6 bases remained unmatched. Germline assignment: CDR1 MNHNY and CDR2 SVGAGI (reference sequence). CDR3 in amino acids: CASRTTGEGNQPQHF. The CDR3 DNA reads TGTGCCAGCAGAACGACAGGGGAAGGCAATCAGCCCCAGCATTTT.

This chain connects TRBV5-4 to TRBJ1-2; 7 nucleotides line up with TRBD1. Losses at the gene ends were 4 bases for V and 8 bases for J; bases not matched to a gene: 14. The CDR3 is made up of 15 amino acids. The germline gives CDR1 SGHNT, CDR2 YYREEE (reference sequence). The CDR3 coding sequence is TGTGCCAGCAGCCCGGACAGGAGATCGTATGAAGGCTACACCTTC. Its protein product is CASSPDRRSYEGYTF.

The chain carries TRBV6-4 and TRBJ1-2, with D maybe TRBD1 (6 bases). From germline, CDR1 is MRHNA and CDR2 SNTAGT. The CDR3 has 15 amino acids. V lost 0 bases and J 8 bases, leaving 16 bases between the germline ends. CDR3 sequence reads: CASSDSMIGGSGYTF. The CDR3, as DNA: TGTGCCAGCAGTGACTCGATGATTGGGGGCTCAGGCTACACCTTC.

Written as DNA, the CDR3 is TGTGCCAGCAGTTTACGCCCCCTAGCGGGACGTAGTATGGCGGATACGCAGTATTTT. Translation: CASSLRPLAGRSMADTQYF. The J gene is TRBJ2-3, the V gene TRBV27, with 9 bases matching TRBD2. The ends lost 2 bases at V and 6 bases at J; junction bases unmatched: 18. This CDR3 comprises 19 residues. The germline gives CDR1 MNHEY, CDR2 SMNVEV (reference sequence).

J is TRBJ1-3 and V is TRBV2, with a weak D call TRBD1 (6 bases). V lost 6 bases, J lost 0 bases, and 12 bases lay in between. The germline V gene encodes CDR1 SNHLY and CDR2 FYNNEI. The CDR3 is 15 residues long. The CDR3 DNA reads TGTGCCAGCAGGGACAGCGATACCTCTGGAAACACCATATATTTT. It yields the protein CASRDSDTSGNTIYF.

The CDR3 loop reads CAISESTGPFNEKLFF. The CDR3 nucleotides are TGTGCCATCAGTGAGTCGACAGGGCCTTTTAATGAAAAACTGTTTTTT. The chain carries TRBV10-3 and TRBJ1-4, with 7 bases that match TRBD1. Per germline, CDR1 ENHRY and CDR2 SYGVKD. V gave up 0 bases and J gave up 4 bases; unmatched junction bases: 5. The CDR3 totals 16 residues.

The chain uses TRBV24-1 and TRBJ2-5; 8 nucleotides match TRBD1. The germline gives CDR1 KGHDR, CDR2 SFDVKD. This CDR3 has 16 amino acids. Unmatched junction bases numbered 14, after V lost 8 bases and J lost 4 bases. CDR3 in DNA: TGTGCCACCATGCCAGGGGGCGTTAGCAGGAGAGAGACCCAGTACTTC. Protein: CATMPGGVSRRETQYF.

This clone was detected a few times. The V gene is TRBV18, the J gene TRBJ1-2; 7 bases map to TRBD1. V trimming: 2 bases; J trimming: 7 bases; junction bases outside the gene matches: 13. The germline V gene has CDR1 KGHSH and CDR2 LQKENI. The CDR3 spans 16 residues. The CDR3 nucleotides read TGTGCCAGCTCACCAGACAGGGATTGGAGTCGAGTTGGCTACACCTTC. It is translated as CASSPDRDWSRVGYTF.

The V call is TRBV5-1, the J call TRBJ2-2; a weak D match, TRBD2 (6 bases). Trimming took off 3 bases at V and 0 bases at J, with 12 bases between the two ends. The CDR3 length is 16 residues. Germline V gene sequence: CDR1 SGHRS, CDR2 YFSETQ. The CDR3 loop reads CASSSDAGSNTGELFF. The CDR3 DNA reads as TGCGCCAGCAGCTCGGACGCGGGATCGAACACCGGGGAGCTGTTTTTT.

This clone was picked up a small number of times. The V gene is TRBV30, the J gene TRBJ2-3; weak D call: TRBD1 (6 bases). CDR1 and CDR2 from the germline V gene are GTSNPN and SVGIG (reference sequence). V was trimmed by 0 bases and J by 4 bases, leaving 8 bases between them. The CDR3 has 13 amino acids. The DNA of the CDR3 is TGTGCCTGGAGTGTACAGGGTGCAGATACGCAGTATTTT. Translation gives CAWSVQGADTQYF.

The rearrangement uses TRBV4-3 and TRBJ2-1; 7 bases are a match to TRBD1. CDR1 and CDR2 from the germline V gene are LGHNA and YSLEER. The CDR3 has 17 residues. Trimming took 1 base from V and 1 from J; bases not matched to a gene: 7. This chain's CDR3 is CASSQALPTGSYNEQFF. The CDR3 DNA reads as TGCGCCAGCAGCCAAGCTCTTCCGACAGGGTCCTACAATGAGCAGTTCTTC.

V gene TRBV14 combines with J gene TRBJ2-1; D might be TRBD1 (6 bases). This CDR3 contains 15 residues. Trimming left V 4 bases short and J 6 bases short, with 16 bases between. Germline CDR1 and CDR2: SGHDN and FVKESK. The CDR3 nucleotides read TGTGCCAGCAGCCGGGATCTCCTGGGGGCCAATGAGCAGTTCTTC. It yields the protein CASSRDLLGANEQFF. The variable domain in full, completed from reference TRBV14 and TRBJ2-1, reads EAGVTQFPSHSVIEKGQTVTLRCDPISGHDNLYWYRRVMGKEIKFLLHFVKESKQDESGMPNNRFLAERTGGTYSTLKVQPAELEDSGVYFCASSRDLLGANEQFFGPGTRLTVL.

The rearrangement uses TRBV5-8 and TRBJ2-1; 13 nucleotides match TRBD2. Losses at the gene ends were 4 bases for V and 9 bases for J; bases not matched to a gene: 7. Looked up from germline, CDR1 is SGHTS and CDR2 is YDEGEE. The CDR3 has 15 amino acids. This CDR3 reads CASSAGLAGDLEQFF. CDR3 DNA: TGTGCCAGCAGCGCCGGACTAGCGGGAGACCTTGAGCAGTTCTTC.

This chain connects TRBV27 to TRBJ2-1, with 9 bases aligning to TRBD2. The CDR3 totals 17 residues. Trimming took 3 bases from V and 4 from J; bases not matched to a gene: 10. CDR1 MNHEY and CDR2 SMNVEV come from the germline V gene (reference sequence). The CDR3 here is CASSLSLGTSPYNEQFF. CDR3 bases: TGTGCCAGCAGTTTGAGTCTCGGGACTAGCCCATACAATGAGCAGTTCTTC.

This clone has ten or more counts. The chain recombines TRBV6-2 or TRBV6-3 with TRBJ2-1, with a tentative D call TRBD2 (6 bases). Trimming left V 2 bases short and J 4 bases short, with 12 bases between. The CDR3 is 15 residues long. Germline assignment: CDR1 MNHEY and CDR2 SVGEGT. CDR3 loop: CASSYVLAAYNEQFF. The CDR3 bases are TGTGCCAGCAGTTACGTTTTAGCGGCTTACAATGAGCAGTTCTTC.

The rearrangement links TRBV2 to TRBJ2-4, with D unclear. The CDR3 runs to 13 residues. The ends were cut back, 6 bases at V and 6 bases at J, with 12 bases in the middle. Germline V gene sequence: CDR1 SNHLY, CDR2 FYNNEI. The CDR3 spells CASSGDERNIQYF. CDR3 nucleotides: TGTGCCAGCAGCGGAGACGAGAGAAACATTCAGTACTTC.